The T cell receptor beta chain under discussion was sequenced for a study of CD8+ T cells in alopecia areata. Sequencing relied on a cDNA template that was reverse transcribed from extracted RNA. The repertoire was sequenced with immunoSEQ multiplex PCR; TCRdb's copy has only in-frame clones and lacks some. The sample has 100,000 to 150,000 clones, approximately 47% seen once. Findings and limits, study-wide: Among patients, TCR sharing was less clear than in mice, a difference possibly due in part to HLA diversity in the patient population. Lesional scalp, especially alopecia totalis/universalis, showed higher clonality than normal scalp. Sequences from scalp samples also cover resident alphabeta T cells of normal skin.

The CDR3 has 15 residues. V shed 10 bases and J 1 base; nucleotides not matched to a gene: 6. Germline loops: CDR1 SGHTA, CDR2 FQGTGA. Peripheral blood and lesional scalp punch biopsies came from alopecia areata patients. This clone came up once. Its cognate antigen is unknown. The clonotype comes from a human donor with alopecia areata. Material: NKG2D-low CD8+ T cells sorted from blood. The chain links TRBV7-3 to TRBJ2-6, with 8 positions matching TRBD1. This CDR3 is CATGQGGSGANVLTF. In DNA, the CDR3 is TGTGCCACCGGACAGGGAGGATCTGGGGCCAACGTCCTGACTTTC.